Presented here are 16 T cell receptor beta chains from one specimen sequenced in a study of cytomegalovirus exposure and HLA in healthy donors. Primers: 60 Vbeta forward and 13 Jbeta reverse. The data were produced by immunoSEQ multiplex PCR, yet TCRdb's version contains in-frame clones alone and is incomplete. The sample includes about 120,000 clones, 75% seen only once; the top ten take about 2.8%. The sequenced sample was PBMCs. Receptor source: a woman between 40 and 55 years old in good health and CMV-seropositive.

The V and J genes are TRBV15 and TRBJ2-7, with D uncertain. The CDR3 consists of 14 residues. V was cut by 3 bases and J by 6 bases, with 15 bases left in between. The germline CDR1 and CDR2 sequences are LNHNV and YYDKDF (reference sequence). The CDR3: CATSSPLVSREQYF. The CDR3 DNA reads TGTGCCACCAGCAGTCCCCTAGTGTCTCGCGAGCAGTACTTC.

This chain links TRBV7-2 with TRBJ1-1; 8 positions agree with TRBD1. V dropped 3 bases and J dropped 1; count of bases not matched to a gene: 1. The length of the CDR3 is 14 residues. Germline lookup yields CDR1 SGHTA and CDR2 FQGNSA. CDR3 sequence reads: CASSLGQENTEAFF. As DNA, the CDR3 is TGTGCCAGCAGCTTGGGACAGGAGAACACTGAAGCTTTCTTT.

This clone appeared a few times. Here the CDR3 DNA reads TGTGCCAGCAGTGCGGGGTGGAACACTGAAGCTTTCTTT. Translation gives CASSAGWNTEAFF. This chain connects TRBV2 to TRBJ1-1; D is undetermined. Per germline, CDR1 SNHLY and CDR2 FYNNEI. V lost 4 bases, J lost 1 base, and 7 bases lay in between. CDR3 length: 13 residues.

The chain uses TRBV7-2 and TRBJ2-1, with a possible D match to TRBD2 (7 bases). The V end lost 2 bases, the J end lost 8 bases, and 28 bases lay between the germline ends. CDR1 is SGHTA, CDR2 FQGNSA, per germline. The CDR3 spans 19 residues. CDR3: CASSLLVSGLAGAMDEQFF. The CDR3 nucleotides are TGTGCCAGCAGCTTATTGGTCTCCGGTCTCGCGGGGGCTATGGATGAGCAGTTCTTC.

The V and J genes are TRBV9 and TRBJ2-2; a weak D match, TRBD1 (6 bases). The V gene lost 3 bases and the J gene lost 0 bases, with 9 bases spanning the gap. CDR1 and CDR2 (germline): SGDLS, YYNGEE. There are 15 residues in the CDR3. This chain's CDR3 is CASSADRANTGELFF. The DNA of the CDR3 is TGTGCCAGCAGCGCGGACAGAGCGAACACCGGGGAGCTGTTTTTT. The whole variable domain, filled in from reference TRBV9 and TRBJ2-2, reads DSGVTQTPKHLITATGQRVTLRCSPRSGDLSVYWYQQSLDQGLQFLIQYYNGEERAKGNILERFSAQQFPDLHSELNLSSLELGDSALYFCASSADRANTGELFFGEGSRLTVL.

The CDR3 loop reads CASSPRVSGELFF. The CDR3 DNA sequence: TGTGCCAGCAGCCCCCGGGTTAGCGGGGAGCTGTTTTTT. The gene calls are TRBV11-2 and TRBJ2-2; no definite D call. V was clipped by 5 bases and J by 7 bases, with 11 bases between them. The CDR3 is made up of 13 amino acids. Germline loops: CDR1 SGHAT, CDR2 FQNNGV. Combining the CDR3 with reference TRBV11-2 and TRBJ2-2 gives the whole variable domain EAGVAQSPRYKIIEKRQSVAFWCNPISGHATLYWYQQILGQGPKLLIQFQNNGVVDDSQLPKDRFSAERLKGVDSTLKIQPAKLEDSAVYLCASSPRVSGELFFGEGSRLTVL.

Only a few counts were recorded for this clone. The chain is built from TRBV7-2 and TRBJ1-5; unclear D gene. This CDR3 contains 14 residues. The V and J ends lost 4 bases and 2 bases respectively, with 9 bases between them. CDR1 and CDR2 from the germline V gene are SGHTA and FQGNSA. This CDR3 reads CASSSPVGNQPQHF. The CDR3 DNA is TGTGCCAGCAGCTCCCCGGTAGGCAATCAGCCCCAGCATTTT.

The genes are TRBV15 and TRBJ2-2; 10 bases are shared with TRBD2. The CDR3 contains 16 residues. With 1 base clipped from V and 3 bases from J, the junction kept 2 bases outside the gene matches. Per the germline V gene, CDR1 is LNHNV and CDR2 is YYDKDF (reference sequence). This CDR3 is CATSRGLAGDTGELFF. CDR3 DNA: TGTGCCACCAGCAGAGGTCTAGCGGGAGACACCGGGGAGCTGTTTTTT. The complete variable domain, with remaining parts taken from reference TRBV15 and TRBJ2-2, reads DAMVIQNPRYQVTQFGKPVTLSCSQTLNHNVMYWYQQKSSQAPKLLFHYYDKDFNNEADTPDNFQSRRPNTSFCFLDIRSPGLGDTAMYLCATSRGLAGDTGELFFGEGSRLTVL.

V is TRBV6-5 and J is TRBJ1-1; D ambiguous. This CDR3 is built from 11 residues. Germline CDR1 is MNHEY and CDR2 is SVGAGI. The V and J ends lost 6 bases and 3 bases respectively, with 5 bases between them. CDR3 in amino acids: CASRRDTEAFF. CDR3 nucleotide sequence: TGTGCCAGCAGACGGGACACTGAAGCTTTCTTT.

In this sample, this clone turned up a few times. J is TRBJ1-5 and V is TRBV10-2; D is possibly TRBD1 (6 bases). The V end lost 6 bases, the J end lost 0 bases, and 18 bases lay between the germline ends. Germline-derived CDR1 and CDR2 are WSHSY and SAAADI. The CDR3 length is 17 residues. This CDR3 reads CASSPGHSAYSNQPQHF. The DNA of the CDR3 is TGCGCCAGCAGCCCGGGACACTCGGCCTATAGCAATCAGCCCCAGCATTTT.

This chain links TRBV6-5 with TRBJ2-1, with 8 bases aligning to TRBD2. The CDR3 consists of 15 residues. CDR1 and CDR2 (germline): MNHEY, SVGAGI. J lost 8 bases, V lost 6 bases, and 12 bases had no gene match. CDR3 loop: CASRSGLGVDDEQFF. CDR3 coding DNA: TGTGCCAGCAGATCGGGACTAGGGGTCGATGATGAGCAGTTCTTC.

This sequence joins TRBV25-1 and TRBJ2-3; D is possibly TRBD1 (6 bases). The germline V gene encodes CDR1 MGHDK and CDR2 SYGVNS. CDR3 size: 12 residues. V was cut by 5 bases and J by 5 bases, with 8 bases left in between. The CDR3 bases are TGTGCCAGCAGTCGCAGGGGAGATACGCAGTATTTT. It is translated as CASSRRGDTQYF.

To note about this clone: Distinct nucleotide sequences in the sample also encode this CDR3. This CDR3 reads CASSQDLEQSYNEQFF. In DNA, the CDR3 is TGTGCCAGCAGCCAAGATCTGGAGCAGTCCTACAATGAGCAGTTCTTC. The V and J genes are TRBV4-2 and TRBJ2-1; D remains unclear. This CDR3 comprises 16 residues. V was clipped by 0 bases and J by 1 base, with 10 bases between them. Looked up from germline, CDR1 is LGHNA and CDR2 is YNFKEQ.

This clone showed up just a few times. The CDR3 DNA is TGTGCCAGCAGCCAAGGCTCCGGACAGGTCTACGAGCAGTACTTC. Translation: CASSQGSGQVYEQYF. This chain links TRBV4-2 with TRBJ2-7; 7 nucleotides match TRBD1. The germline V gene has CDR1 LGHNA and CDR2 YNFKEQ. With 1 base clipped from V and 3 bases from J, the junction kept 6 bases outside the gene matches. This CDR3 has 15 amino acids.

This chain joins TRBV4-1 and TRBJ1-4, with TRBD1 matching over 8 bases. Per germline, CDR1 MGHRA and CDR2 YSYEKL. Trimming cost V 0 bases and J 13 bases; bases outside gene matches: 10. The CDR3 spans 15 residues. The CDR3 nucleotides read TGCGCCAGCAGCCAAGATCCTGGGACAGGTGCAAGACTGTTTTTT. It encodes CASSQDPGTGARLFF.

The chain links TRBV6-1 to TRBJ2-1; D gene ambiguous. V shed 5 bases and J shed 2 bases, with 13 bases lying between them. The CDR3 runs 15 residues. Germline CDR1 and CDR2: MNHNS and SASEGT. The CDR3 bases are TGTGCCAGCAGTCTAAACCTGTTGACCTACAATGAGCAGTTCTTC. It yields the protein CASSLNLLTYNEQFF.